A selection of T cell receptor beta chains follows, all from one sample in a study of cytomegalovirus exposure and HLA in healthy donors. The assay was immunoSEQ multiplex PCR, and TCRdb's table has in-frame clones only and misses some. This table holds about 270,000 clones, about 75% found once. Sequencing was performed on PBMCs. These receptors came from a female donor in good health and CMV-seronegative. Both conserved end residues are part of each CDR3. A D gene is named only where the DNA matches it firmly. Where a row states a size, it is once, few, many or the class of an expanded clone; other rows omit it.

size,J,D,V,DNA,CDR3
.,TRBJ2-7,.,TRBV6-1,TGTGCCAGCAGTGAGTCGGACAGCATTCCCTACGAGCAGTACTTC,CASSESDSIPYEQYF
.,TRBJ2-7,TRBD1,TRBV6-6,TGTGCCAGCAGTTACGCGGGACAGGGAGCCTACGAGCAGTACTTC,CASSYAGQGAYEQYF
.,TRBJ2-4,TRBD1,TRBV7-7,TGTGCCAGCAGCTTAGGCGGACAGGGCCTCCCAAACATTCAGTACTTC,CASSLGGQGLPNIQYF
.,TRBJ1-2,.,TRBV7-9,TGTTCCAGCAGCTTAGGATCCTTACTCCCCTCCTTC,CSSSLGSLLPSF
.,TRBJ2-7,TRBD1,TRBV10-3,TGTGCCACAACGACAGGGGGGGGGATAGGGTCCTACGAGCAGTACTTC,CATTTGGGIGSYEQYF
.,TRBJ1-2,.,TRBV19,TGTGCCAGTAGTATTGGCAGGGAATCTGGTGGCTACACCTTC,CASSIGRESGGYTF
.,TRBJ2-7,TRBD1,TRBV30,TGTGCCTGGATGGACAGGCACTACGAGCAGTACTTC,CAWMDRHYEQYF
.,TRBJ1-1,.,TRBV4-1,TGCGCCAGCAGCCAAGTACAGGGTGGAACTGAAGCTTTCTTT,CASSQVQGGTEAFF
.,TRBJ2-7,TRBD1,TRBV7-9,TGTGCCAGCAGCAGCTGGGACAGCCCCACACTCTACGAGCAGTACTTC,CASSSWDSPTLYEQYF
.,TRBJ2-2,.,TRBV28,TGTGCCAGCGGTCTAGTAGGAGGGAACACCGGGGAGCTGTTTTTT,CASGLVGGNTGELFF
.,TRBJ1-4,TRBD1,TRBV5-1,TGCGCCAGCAGCTTGGGACAGGGGGCAAATCCTGAAAAACTGTTTTTT,CASSLGQGANPEKLFF
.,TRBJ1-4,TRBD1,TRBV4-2,TGTGCCAGCAGACCCGGGACAGGGGATGAAAAACTGTTTTTT,CASRPGTGDEKLFF
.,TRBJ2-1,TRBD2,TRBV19,TGTGCCAGTAGTATGCGGGAGAGTGAGCAGTTCTTC,CASSMRESEQFF
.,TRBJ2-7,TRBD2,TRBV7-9,TGTGCCAGCAGCTTAGGGTCTAGCGGAACCTACGAGCAGTACTTC,CASSLGSSGTYEQYF
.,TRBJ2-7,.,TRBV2,TGTGCCAGCAGTGAGAGTGACTACGAGCAGTACTTC,CASSESDYEQYF
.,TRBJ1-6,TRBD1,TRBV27,TGTGCCAGCATGCGGGACAGGGGTAATTCACCCCTCCACTTT,CASMRDRGNSPLHF
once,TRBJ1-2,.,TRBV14,TGTGCCAGCAGCCAAGCGGAGGGGCGGACGAGTGGCTACACCTTC,CASSQAEGRTSGYTF
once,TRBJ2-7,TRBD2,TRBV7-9,TGTGCCAGCAGCCAACGGGGGGACGAGCAGTACTTC,CASSQRGDEQYF
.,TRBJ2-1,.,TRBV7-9,TGTGCCAGCAGCTTAGACCCCGGGGTAGAGAATGAGCAGTTCTTC,CASSLDPGVENEQFF
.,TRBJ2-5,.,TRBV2,TGTGCCAGCTGGGACACTGGTCAAGAGACCCAGTACTTC,CASWDTGQETQYF
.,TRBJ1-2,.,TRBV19,TGTGCCAGTAGTATGTCCCTAACAGGGCCTGATGGCTACACCTTC,CASSMSLTGPDGYTF
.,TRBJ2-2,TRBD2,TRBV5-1,TGCGCCAGCAGCCCAAGGACTAGCGACAGCACCGGGGAGCTGTTTTTT,CASSPRTSDSTGELFF
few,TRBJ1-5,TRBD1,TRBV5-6,TGTGCCAGCAGTTTTGGACAGGGAGGCCAGCCCCAGCATTTT,CASSFGQGGQPQHF
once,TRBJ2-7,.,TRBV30,TGTGCCTCCCGACTAGTCGACGAGCAGTACTTC,CASRLVDEQYF
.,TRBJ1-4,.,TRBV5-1,TGCGCCAGCAGCCTTCCGGGTGAAAAACTGTTTTTT,CASSLPGEKLFF
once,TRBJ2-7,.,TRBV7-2,TGTGCCAGCAGCCTAGGGTGGCAGGGATACGAGCAGTACTTC,CASSLGWQGYEQYF
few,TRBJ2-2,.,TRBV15,TGTGCCACCAGCGAGACGGGAGTCAGGACCGGGGAGCTGTTTTTT,CATSETGVRTGELFF
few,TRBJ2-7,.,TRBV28,TGTGCCAGCAGTGCAGGGAATCCCTACGAGCAGTACTTC,CASSAGNPYEQYF
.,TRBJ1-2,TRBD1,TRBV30,TGTGCCTGGACCCCTGACAGGGGTTATGGCTACACCTTC,CAWTPDRGYGYTF
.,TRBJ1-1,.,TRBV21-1,TGTGCCAGCAGCTCCCAGGCAGGGGGCGGGGGCTTGAACACTGAAGCTTTCTTT,CASSSQAGGGGLNTEAFF
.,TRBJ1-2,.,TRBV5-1,TGCGCCAGCAGCTTGGAGGGGCTAAACTATGGCTACACCTTC,CASSLEGLNYGYTF
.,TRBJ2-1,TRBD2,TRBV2,TGTGCCAGCAGCAAGACTAGCGGGAGAAGCAATGAGCAGTTCTTC,CASSKTSGRSNEQFF
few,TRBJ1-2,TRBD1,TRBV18,TGTGCCAGCTCACCCGAGACAGGGTATGGCTACACCTTC,CASSPETGYGYTF
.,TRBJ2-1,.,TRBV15,TGTGCCACCAGCAGAGCTTCTCTTCGTAATGAGCAGTTCTTC,CATSRASLRNEQFF
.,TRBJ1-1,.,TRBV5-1,TGCGCCAGCAGCGTGAGCGGCACTGAAGCTTTCTTT,CASSVSGTEAFF
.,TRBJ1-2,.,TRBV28,TGTGCCAGCAGTCAAAAGAGTGGCTACACCTTC,CASSQKSGYTF
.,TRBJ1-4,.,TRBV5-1,TGCGCCAGCAGAGACGGCAAAACAGCTTCTAATGAAAAACTGTTTTTT,CASRDGKTASNEKLFF
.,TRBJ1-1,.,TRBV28,TGTGCCAGCAGTTTATCGCAGGGGAACACTGAAGCTTTCTTT,CASSLSQGNTEAFF
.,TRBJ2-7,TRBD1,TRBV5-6,TGTGCCAGCAGGTTGGGACAGGTGACCTCCTACGAGCAGTACTTC,CASRLGQVTSYEQYF
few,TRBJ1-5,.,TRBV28,TGTGCCAGCAGAATGGGGGGGGAGGATCAGCCCCAGCATTTT,CASRMGGEDQPQHF
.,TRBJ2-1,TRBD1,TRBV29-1,TGCGGCGTTGTGACAGGGGAAAGGTATGAGCAGTTCTTC,CGVVTGERYEQFF
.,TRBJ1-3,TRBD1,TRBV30,TGTGCCTCGGAAACAGGGGACGGAAACACCATATATTTT,CASETGDGNTIYF
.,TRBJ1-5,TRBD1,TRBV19,TGTGCCAGTAGTATACCACAGGGGGCCTATCAGCCCCAGCATTTT,CASSIPQGAYQPQHF
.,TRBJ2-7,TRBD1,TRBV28,TGTGCCAGCTCCCGACAGGGGGCTATCTACGAGCAGTACTTC,CASSRQGAIYEQYF
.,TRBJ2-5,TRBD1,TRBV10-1,TGCGCCAGCAGTGAGGGGGCAGGGGGCGCTTCCCAAGAGACCCAGTACTTC,CASSEGAGGASQETQYF